This T cell receptor (beta chain) was captured by sequencing in a study of T-cell reconstitution after alpha-beta-depleted transplantation in children. This clonotype came up a few times. Unique molecular identifiers were used to barcode this TCRbeta library. TCRdb passed the PCR reads through MiXCR, listing each CDR3 protein once. The profile shows around 500,000 distinct CDR3 sequences, about an eighth of them singletons. The CDR3 is 14 residues long. Germline V gene lookup returns CDR1 KGHDR and CDR2 SFDVKD. V shed 4 bases and J shed 4 bases, with 10 bases lying between them. The clonotype originates from a human donor who donated a stem cell graft to a child with combined immunodeficiency. The sample consisted of PBMCs from the stem cell graft donor, taken from the stem cell graft. This rearrangement joins TRBV24-1 to TRBJ1-3; no definite D call. This chain's CDR3 is CATSERGGGNTIYF. In DNA, the CDR3 is TGTGCCACCAGTGAGCGCGGAGGCGGAAACACCATATATTTT.